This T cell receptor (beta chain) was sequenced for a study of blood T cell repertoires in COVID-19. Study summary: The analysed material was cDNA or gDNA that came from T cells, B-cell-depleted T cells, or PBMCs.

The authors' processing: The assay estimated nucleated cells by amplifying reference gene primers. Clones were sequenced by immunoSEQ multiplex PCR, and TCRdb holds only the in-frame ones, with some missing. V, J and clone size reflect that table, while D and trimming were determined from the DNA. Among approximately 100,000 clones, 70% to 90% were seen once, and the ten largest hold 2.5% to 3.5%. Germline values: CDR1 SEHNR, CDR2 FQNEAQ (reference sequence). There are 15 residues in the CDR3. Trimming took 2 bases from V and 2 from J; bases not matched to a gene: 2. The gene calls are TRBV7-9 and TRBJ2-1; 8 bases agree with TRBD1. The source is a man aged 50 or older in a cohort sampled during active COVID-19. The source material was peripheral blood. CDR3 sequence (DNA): TGTGCCAGCAGCTTAAACAGGGGGGCCTACAATGAGCAGTTCTTC. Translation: CASSLNRGAYNEQFF. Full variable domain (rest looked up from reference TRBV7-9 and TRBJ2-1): DTGVSQNPRHKITKRGQNVTFRCDPISEHNRLYWYRQTLGQGPEFLTYFQNEAQLEKSRLLSDRFSAERPKGSFSTLEIQRTEQGDSAMYLCASSLNRGAYNEQFFGPGTRLTVL.